This entry lists 13 T cell receptor beta chains sequenced from one sample in a study of identical twins (TCRdb year 2016). The receptor library was made with 5' RACE. The sequencer was an Illumina HiSeq 2000. TCRdb trimmed the raw reads at Q25, called clones with MiXCR and kept productive beta chains. CDR3 protein duplicates are merged, each entry listing the most common genes and DNA. Recorded for this sample are hundreds of thousands of distinct CDR3 sequences; about 24% of them occurred a single time. The ten largest clones represent roughly 3% of the sample. These data are also associated with another study on T cells expressing NK-cell markers.

The source material was CD4+ T cells sorted from blood. The source of these receptors is a woman under 30 in good health.

This clonotype has only a few counts. The chain employs TRBV20-1 and TRBJ2-3; 7 bases match TRBD2. The CDR3 has 12 amino acids. Germline V gene data show CDR1 as DFQATT and CDR2 as SNEGSKA (reference sequence). Unmatched junction bases numbered 15, after V lost 6 bases and J lost 15 bases. CDR3 sequence reads: CSAPARSGAQYF. The CDR3 DNA reads as TGCAGTGCACCTGCGAGGAGCGGGGCCCAATATTTT.

The rearrangement uses TRBV5-1 and TRBJ2-1; 8 bases agree with TRBD1. This CDR3 has 15 residues. The J segment lost 8 bases and the V segment lost 0 bases, leaving 7 bases of the junction unmatched. The germline V gene encodes CDR1 SGHRS and CDR2 YFSETQ. The CDR3 spells CASSLAGDRWDEQFF. The CDR3 nucleotides read TGCGCCAGCAGCTTGGCAGGGGACAGGTGGGATGAGCAGTTCTTC.

The J gene is TRBJ2-1, the V gene TRBV12-3 or TRBV12-4, with TRBD1 as a possible D gene (5 bases). Trimming stripped 7 bases from V and 10 bases from J, with 17 bases between. This CDR3 contains 13 residues. The DNA for the CDR3 is TGTGCCAGCAATATAATGGAAGGGGCCGAGCAGTTCTTC. Its translation: CASNIMEGAEQFF.

The CDR3 sequence: CASTSGPTGTDTQYF. The CDR3 DNA reads as TGTGCCAGCACCTCAGGACCCACTGGCACAGATACGCAGTATTTT. The rearrangement uses TRBV7-2 and TRBJ2-3, with D hard to call. Trimming stripped 7 bases from V and 1 base from J, with 15 bases between. Germline V CDR1 and CDR2: SGHTA, FQGNSA. CDR3 length equals 15 residues.

There are a few counts of this clonotype. This chain connects TRBV6-2 or TRBV6-3 to TRBJ2-1, with D perhaps matching TRBD1 or TRBD2 (5 bases each). V was clipped by 5 bases and J by 9 bases, with 8 bases between them. This CDR3 region has 11 residues. Per germline, CDR1 MNHEY and CDR2 SVGEGT. CDR3 DNA sequence: TGTGCCAGCAGTGATGGGGGTGAGCAGTTCTTC. This sequence encodes CASSDGGEQFF.

The chain couples TRBV20-1 to TRBJ2-1, with TRBD2 as a possible D gene (6 bases). Germline CDR1 DFQATT, CDR2 SNEGSKA (reference sequence). Trimming removed 7 bases from V and 7 bases from J, with 23 bases in between. The CDR3 runs 15 residues. The CDR3 sequence is CSVKPGGALWNEQFF. CDR3 sequence (DNA): TGCAGTGTCAAGCCGGGCGGGGCCCTCTGGAATGAGCAGTTCTTC.

This chain links TRBV6-5 with TRBJ2-7; 12 nucleotides line up with TRBD2. The CDR3 sequence is 16 residues long. The J segment lost 4 bases and the V segment lost 2 bases, leaving 6 bases of the junction unmatched. The germline CDR1 and CDR2 sequences are MNHEY and SVGAGI. Written as DNA, the CDR3 is TGTGCCAGCAGTTACAACCTAGCGGGAGGGCCGTACGAGCAGTACTTC. Translating gives CASSYNLAGGPYEQYF.

V is TRBV7-2 and J is TRBJ2-1; tentatively, D is TRBD1 or TRBD2 (6 bases each). The CDR3 loop spans 17 amino acids. Trimming removed 1 base at V and 5 bases at J, with 18 bases between. CDR1 and CDR2 from the germline V gene are SGHTA and FQGNSA. This chain's CDR3 is CASSLVGGLRPNNEQFF. The CDR3 DNA sequence: TGTGCCAGCAGCTTAGTGGGGGGCCTCAGACCGAACAATGAGCAGTTCTTC.

The chain couples TRBV5-1 to TRBJ2-1; 11 bases map to TRBD2. CDR1 is SGHRS, CDR2 YFSETQ, per germline. Trimming took 6 bases from V and 7 from J; bases not matched to a gene: 9. The CDR3 has 15 residues. Written as DNA, the CDR3 is TGCGCCAGCACTACCACTAGCGGGAGAGAGAATGAGCAGTTCTTC. It specifies CASTTTSGRENEQFF.

This clonotype was seen ten or more times. The chain carries TRBV27 and TRBJ1-2; no definite D call. Germline-derived CDR1 and CDR2 are MNHEY and SMNVEV (reference sequence). With 2 bases removed from V and 6 bases from J, the gap between germline ends came to 16 bases. The CDR3 is 15 residues long. The CDR3 is CASSLGFSGSHGYTF. The CDR3 nucleotides are TGTGCCAGCAGTTTAGGGTTTTCCGGTAGCCATGGCTACACCTTC.

The chain joins TRBV11-2 to TRBJ2-7, with a possible D match to TRBD2 (6 bases). The V end was cut by 1 base, the J end by 3 bases, with 10 bases between. The length of the CDR3 is 14 residues. Per the germline V gene, CDR1 is SGHAT and CDR2 is FQNNGV. The CDR3 sequence is CASSLAGALYEQYF. The DNA for the CDR3 is TGTGCCAGCAGCTTAGCGGGAGCTCTCTACGAGCAGTACTTC.

The chain combines TRBV5-1 with TRBJ2-1; the match to TRBD2 covers 7 bases. The CDR3 spans 15 residues. Germline-derived CDR1 and CDR2 are SGHRS and YFSETQ. J gave up 5 bases and V 0 bases, and 5 bases lay outside the gene matches. CDR3 in amino acids: CASSLGLAQNNEQFF. The CDR3, as DNA: TGCGCCAGCAGCTTGGGACTAGCACAGAACAATGAGCAGTTCTTC.

The count of this clonotype is one. A much more abundant neighbour one base away suggests this may be a read error. The chain recombines TRBV9 with TRBJ2-7, with D perhaps matching TRBD2 (7 bases). Germline CDR1 reads SGDLS; CDR2 reads YYNGEE. This CDR3 has 14 residues. Trimming removed 4 bases at V and 3 bases at J, with 14 bases between. CDR3 bases: TGTGCCAGCAGCCGGGGGGCAGGCTACTACGAGCAGTACTTC. Amino acid sequence: CASSRGAGYYEQYF.